Listed below are T cell receptor beta chains from one sample, sequenced in a study of early stage breast cancer tumors. Generated by immunoSEQ multiplex PCR, the TCRdb table keeps only in-frame clones and is missing some. The table includes more than 65,000 clones, around 80% detected once. Input material: blood. All receptors derive from a person aged 35 to 50 with breast cancer. Both conserved end residues are part of each CDR3. A D gene is named only where the DNA matches it firmly. A clone size is listed for some rows: how often the clone was seen (once, few, many), or a class if it is expanded.

TGTGCCAGTAGTATCCAGAGTACGAACACTGAAGCTTTCTTT	CASSIQSTNTEAFF	NA	TRBV19	TRBJ1-1	NA
TGTGCCAGCAGCTTGCCGGACAGAGCCACGCAGTATTTT	CASSLPDRATQYF	NA	TRBV5-6	TRBJ2-3	NA
TGTGCCAGCAGTGAGGCTCCTCCTTGGGTGGATGAGCAGTTCTTC	CASSEAPPWVDEQFF	NA	TRBV2	TRBJ2-1	NA
TGTGCCAGCAGTGGAACCGGGACAGGGTTCTACGAGCAGTACTTC	CASSGTGTGFYEQYF	TRBD1	TRBV6-6	TRBJ2-7	once
TGTGCCAGTAGTATTCACGTACAAGAGACCCAGTACTTC	CASSIHVQETQYF	NA	TRBV19	TRBJ2-5	NA
TGTGCCAGCAGTTTATCCCCCAGGGGGGAGGGCGTTGGCTACACCTTC	CASSLSPRGEGVGYTF	TRBD1	TRBV27	TRBJ1-2	NA
TGTGCCAGTAGTAACGACTACAGGGGCTTCGGGTATGGCTACACCTTC	CASSNDYRGFGYGYTF	TRBD1	TRBV19	TRBJ1-2	NA
TGTGCCAGCAGTTCGCTAGCGGGAGTAGCCAATGAGCAGTTCTTC	CASSSLAGVANEQFF	TRBD2	TRBV2	TRBJ2-1	once
TGCGCCAGCAGCGAAAGGACAGGGGCTATTGGCTACACCTTC	CASSERTGAIGYTF	TRBD1	TRBV10-2	TRBJ1-2	NA
TGTGCCAGCAGTCTCGGACTAGCGGGAGCGGGGAACATTCAGTACTTC	CASSLGLAGAGNIQYF	TRBD2	TRBV27	TRBJ2-4	NA
TGCAGCGTTGAGTCTCGGACAGGGCGGACTGAAGCTTTCTTT	CSVESRTGRTEAFF	TRBD1	TRBV29-1	TRBJ1-1	NA
TGCAGTGCCCATGTTAGCGGGAGTCAGTACTTC	CSAHVSGSQYF	TRBD2	TRBV20-1	TRBJ2-7	NA
TGTGCCAGCAGCTTGGCCATGGGGGGCACAGATACGCAGTATTTT	CASSLAMGGTDTQYF	NA	TRBV7-9	TRBJ2-3	few
TGTGCCAGCAGCTTAGTACAGGGGGCATATGGCTACACCTTC	CASSLVQGAYGYTF	TRBD1	TRBV7-9	TRBJ1-2	NA
TGTGCCAGCAGCGTAGGACCTGATAGGCCAGCCTTCTATGGCTACACCTTC	CASSVGPDRPAFYGYTF	NA	TRBV9	TRBJ1-2	NA
TGTGCCAGTAGTACTGACAGGGGTAACTACAATGAGCAGTTCTTC	CASSTDRGNYNEQFF	TRBD1	TRBV19	TRBJ2-1	NA
TGTGCCAGCAGTGGAACAGGGTCTCTCTCTGGGGCCAACGTCCTGACTTTC	CASSGTGSLSGANVLTF	NA	TRBV6-1	TRBJ2-6	NA
TGTGCCAGCAGCCAAGGGACTAGCGGGAGTTTTATTCAGTACTTC	CASSQGTSGSFIQYF	TRBD2	TRBV28	TRBJ2-4	once
TGTGCCAGCAGTTACTCCGCAGGACTAAATGAAAAACTGTTTTTT	CASSYSAGLNEKLFF	NA	TRBV6-5	TRBJ1-4	NA
TGTGCCAGCAGCTTAGACGGCGGCAGCACCGGGGAGCTGTTTTTT	CASSLDGGSTGELFF	NA	TRBV11-3	TRBJ2-2	NA
TGCGCCAGCAGCCCGACTAGCGGGTCCAGGAACGAGCAGTACTTC	CASSPTSGSRNEQYF	TRBD2	TRBV4-1	TRBJ2-7	NA
TGCGCCAGCAGCACGGGGACAGGGAGGGTAGATAATGGCTACACCTTC	CASSTGTGRVDNGYTF	TRBD1	TRBV4-1	TRBJ1-2	NA
TGTGCCAGCAGTGAAAGGTCCCAGGGCGACTACACCTTC	CASSERSQGDYTF	NA	TRBV2	TRBJ1-2	NA
TGTGCTAGTGGTTTGGGGGGGACAGATACGCAGTATTTT	CASGLGGTDTQYF	NA	TRBV12-5	TRBJ2-3	NA
TGCGCCAGCAGCTTGGTCGGCAGGGGGAGCACCGGGGAGCTGTTTTTT	CASSLVGRGSTGELFF	TRBD1	TRBV5-1	TRBJ2-2	NA
TGTGCCAGTGGTCCATTCGGACAGCCCTCTGAAGCTTTCTTT	CASGPFGQPSEAFF	NA	TRBV19	TRBJ1-1	NA
TGTGCCAGCAGCTTGGAGACAGCAAGCCAAGAGACCCAGTACTTC	CASSLETASQETQYF	NA	TRBV5-8	TRBJ2-5	NA
TGCGCCAGCAGGATCTCCGGCGGCGGGGAGACCCAGTACTTC	CASRISGGGETQYF	NA	TRBV5-1	TRBJ2-5	NA
TGTGCCACCAGCAGAGCTGCACACAACACTGAAGCTTTCTTT	CATSRAAHNTEAFF	NA	TRBV15	TRBJ1-1	NA
TGTGCCAGCAGCCTGGACAGGGTAGATGAAAAACTGTTTTTT	CASSLDRVDEKLFF	TRBD1	TRBV7-9	TRBJ1-4	NA
TGCAGCGTTTCGGGTGGAACAGGGCGTAACGGGGAGCTGTTTTTT	CSVSGGTGRNGELFF	NA	TRBV29-1	TRBJ2-2	NA
TGTGCCAGTAGTGCCGGGACAGGGGGCAATCAGCCCCAGCATTTT	CASSAGTGGNQPQHF	TRBD1	TRBV19	TRBJ1-5	NA
TGTGCCAGCAGTTCTGGGAATACCGGGGAGCTGTTTTTT	CASSSGNTGELFF	NA	TRBV27	TRBJ2-2	NA
TGTGCCAGCAGTTTAGGACGGAGGGTTCGTGGTCAGCCCCAGCATTTT	CASSLGRRVRGQPQHF	NA	TRBV28	TRBJ1-5	NA
TGTGCCAGCAGGGGGGGAGGGGGAGCCTACGAGCAGTACTTC	CASRGGGGAYEQYF	NA	TRBV6-5	TRBJ2-7	NA
TGTGCCAGCAGCTTAGGCGGACTAGCGGGAGGGACGGGAGATACGCAGTATTTT	CASSLGGLAGGTGDTQYF	TRBD2	TRBV7-9	TRBJ2-3	NA
TGCGCCAGCAGCCAAGATAGGGGACCCACCGGGGAGCTGTTTTTT	CASSQDRGPTGELFF	NA	TRBV4-1	TRBJ2-2	NA
TGTGCCAGTAGTTCGACTAGCTACAATGAGCAGTTCTTC	CASSSTSYNEQFF	NA	TRBV19	TRBJ2-1	NA
TGTGCCAGCAGTTTAAGGGGCACAGATACGCAGTATTTT	CASSLRGTDTQYF	NA	TRBV27	TRBJ2-3	NA
TGTGCCACCAGCTACACAGGGGAGGGGACAGATACGCAGTATTTT	CATSYTGEGTDTQYF	NA	TRBV15	TRBJ2-3	NA
TGTGCCAGCAGCCTATATAGCGGGAGTCGTGCAGATACGCAGTATTTT	CASSLYSGSRADTQYF	TRBD2	TRBV5-6	TRBJ2-3	NA
TGTGCCAGCAGTAGGAATAGCAATCAGCCCCAGCATTTT	CASSRNSNQPQHF	NA	TRBV6-5	TRBJ1-5	NA